The clone carrying this T cell receptor beta chain was observed a handful of times. Its antigen is still unknown. Treatment noted: PENTA 11 planned treatment interruption arm or continuous ART arm. Only samples with at least 5 million viable PBMCs qualified. Naive CD4+ CD45RA+ CD45RO- T cells were sorted from thawed PBMCs. The TCR library was built from RNA with a 3' RACE protocol and unique molecular identifiers. TCRdb reprocessed the 3' RACE reads via MiXCR and lists one record per CDR3 protein. In the table there are more than 75,000 distinct CDR3 sequences, about 6.3% of which are singletons. The data belong to a study of HIV-infected children after antiretroviral therapy interruption. Study-wide findings and caveats: Minor non-naive CD45RA+ populations, like EMRA or stem memory, might contaminate naive sorts.

With 2 bases clipped from V and 3 bases from J, the junction kept 7 bases outside the gene matches. Germline-derived CDR1 and CDR2 are ENHRY and SYGVKD. CDR3 length: 16 residues. This sequence originates from a pool of human donors with HIV. The input for sequencing was CD45RA+ CD4+ T cells from PBMCs, pooled from several time points, taken from a donor given antiretroviral therapy, either interrupted or continuous. Subset: naive CD4+ CD45RA+ CD45RO- T cells. The gene calls are TRBV10-3 and TRBJ2-4; 7 nucleotides align to TRBD2. CDR3 sequence (DNA): TGTGCCATCAGTGAGGCGATTTCGGGAGGCAAAAACATTCAGTACTTC. Translating gives CAISEAISGGKNIQYF.